This T cell receptor beta chain was found in a study of blood T cell repertoires in COVID-19. Profiling relied on immunoSEQ multiplex PCR, and the TCRdb table lists in-frame clones only, not all of them. Of 150,000 to 200,000 clones listed, 65% to 90% are singletons. Unmatched junction bases numbered 6, after V lost 4 bases and J lost 10 bases. The CDR3 has 13 residues. The receptor comes from a man aged 45-60 years with active or convalescent COVID-19. Sequencing was carried out using peripheral blood. The gene calls are TRBV12-3 or TRBV12-4 and TRBJ1-1, with 10 bases fitting TRBD1. CDR3 bases: TGTGCCAGCAGTTGGACAGGGGGAAATGGAGCTTTCTTT. Encoded protein: CASSWTGGNGAFF.